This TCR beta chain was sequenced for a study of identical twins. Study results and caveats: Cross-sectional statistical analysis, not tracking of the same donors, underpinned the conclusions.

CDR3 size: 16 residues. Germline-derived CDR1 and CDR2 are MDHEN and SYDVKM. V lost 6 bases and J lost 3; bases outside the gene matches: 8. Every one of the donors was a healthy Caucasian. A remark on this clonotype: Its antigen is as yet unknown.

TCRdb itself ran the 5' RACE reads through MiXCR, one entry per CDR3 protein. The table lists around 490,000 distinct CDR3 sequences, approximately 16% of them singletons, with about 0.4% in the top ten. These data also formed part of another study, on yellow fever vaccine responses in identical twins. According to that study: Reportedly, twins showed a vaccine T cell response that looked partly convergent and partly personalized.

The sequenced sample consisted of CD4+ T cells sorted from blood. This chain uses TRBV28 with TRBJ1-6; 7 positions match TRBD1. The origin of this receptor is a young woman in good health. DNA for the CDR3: TGTGCCAGCAGCTTACCGGGACAGAACTATAATTCACCCCTCCACTTT. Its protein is CASSLPGQNYNSPLHF.